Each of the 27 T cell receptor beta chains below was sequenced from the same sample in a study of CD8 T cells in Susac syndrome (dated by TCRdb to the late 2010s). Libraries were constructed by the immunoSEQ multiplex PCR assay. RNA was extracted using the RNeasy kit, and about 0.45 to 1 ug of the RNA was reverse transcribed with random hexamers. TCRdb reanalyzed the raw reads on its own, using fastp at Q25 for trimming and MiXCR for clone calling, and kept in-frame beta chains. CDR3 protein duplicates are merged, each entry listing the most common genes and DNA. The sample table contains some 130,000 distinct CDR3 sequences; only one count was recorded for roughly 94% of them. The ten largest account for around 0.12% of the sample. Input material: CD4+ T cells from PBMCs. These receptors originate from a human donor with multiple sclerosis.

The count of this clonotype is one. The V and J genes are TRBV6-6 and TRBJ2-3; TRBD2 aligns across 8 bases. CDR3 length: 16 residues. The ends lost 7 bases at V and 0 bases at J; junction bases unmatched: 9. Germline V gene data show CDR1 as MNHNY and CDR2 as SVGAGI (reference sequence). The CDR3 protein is CASTRGSGVSTDTQYF. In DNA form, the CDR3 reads TGTGCCAGCACAAGGGGTAGCGGGGTGAGCACAGATACGCAGTATTTT.

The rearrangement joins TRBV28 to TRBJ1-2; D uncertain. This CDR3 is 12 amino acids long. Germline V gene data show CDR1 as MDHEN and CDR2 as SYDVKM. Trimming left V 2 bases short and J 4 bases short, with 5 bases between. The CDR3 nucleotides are TGTGCCAGCAGTTTACAGGCCTATGGCTACACCTTC. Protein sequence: CASSLQAYGYTF.

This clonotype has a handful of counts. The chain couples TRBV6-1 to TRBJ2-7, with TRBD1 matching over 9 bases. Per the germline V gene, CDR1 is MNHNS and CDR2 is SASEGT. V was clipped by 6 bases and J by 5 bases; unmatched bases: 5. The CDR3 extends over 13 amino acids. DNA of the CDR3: TGTGCCAGCAGGCCAACAGGGGGCCACGAGCAGTACTTC. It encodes CASRPTGGHEQYF.

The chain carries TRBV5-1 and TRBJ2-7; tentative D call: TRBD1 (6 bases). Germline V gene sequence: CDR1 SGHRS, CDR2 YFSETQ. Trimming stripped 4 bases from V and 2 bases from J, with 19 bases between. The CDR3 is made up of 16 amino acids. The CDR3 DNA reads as TGCGCCAGCAGCCCCCACCCAGCGACAGGTCCCTACGAGCAGTACTTC. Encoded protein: CASSPHPATGPYEQYF.

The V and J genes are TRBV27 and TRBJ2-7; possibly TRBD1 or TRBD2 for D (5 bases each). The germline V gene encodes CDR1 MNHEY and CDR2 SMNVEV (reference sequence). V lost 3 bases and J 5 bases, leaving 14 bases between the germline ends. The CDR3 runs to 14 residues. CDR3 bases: TGTGCCAGCAGTTTTCATCGGGGCACGGACGAGCAGTACTTC. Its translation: CASSFHRGTDEQYF.

The CDR3 loop reads CSVGTANQPQHF. The CDR3 nucleotides are TGCAGCGTTGGGACGGCCAATCAGCCCCAGCATTTT. The chain uses TRBV20-1 and TRBJ1-5; a possible D gene is TRBD1 (5 bases). The CDR3 covers 12 residues. The germline V gene has CDR1 DFQATT and CDR2 SNEGSKA (reference sequence).

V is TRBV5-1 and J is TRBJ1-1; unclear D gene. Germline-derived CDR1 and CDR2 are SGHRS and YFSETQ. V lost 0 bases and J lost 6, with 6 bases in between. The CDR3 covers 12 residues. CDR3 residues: CASSLGAAEAFF. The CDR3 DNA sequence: TGCGCCAGCAGCTTGGGGGCAGCTGAAGCTTTCTTT.

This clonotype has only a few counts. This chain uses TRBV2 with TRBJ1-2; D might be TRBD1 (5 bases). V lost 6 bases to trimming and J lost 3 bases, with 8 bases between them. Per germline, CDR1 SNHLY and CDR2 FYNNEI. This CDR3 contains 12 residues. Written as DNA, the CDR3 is TGTGCCAGCAGCAGGGATTACTATGGCTACACCTTC. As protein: CASSRDYYGYTF.

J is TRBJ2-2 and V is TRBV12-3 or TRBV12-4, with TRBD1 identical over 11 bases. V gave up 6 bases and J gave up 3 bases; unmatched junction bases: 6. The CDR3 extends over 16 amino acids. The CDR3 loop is CASSLGQGGYTGELFF. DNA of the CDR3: TGTGCCAGCAGCTTGGGACAGGGGGGTTACACCGGGGAGCTGTTTTTT.

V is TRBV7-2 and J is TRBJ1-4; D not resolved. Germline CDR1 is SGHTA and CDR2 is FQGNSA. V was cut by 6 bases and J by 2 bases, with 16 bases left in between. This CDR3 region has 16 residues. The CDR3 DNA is TGTGCCAGCAGTTTTTCGAAATTTGCGACTAATGAAAAACTGTTTTTT. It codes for CASSFSKFATNEKLFF.

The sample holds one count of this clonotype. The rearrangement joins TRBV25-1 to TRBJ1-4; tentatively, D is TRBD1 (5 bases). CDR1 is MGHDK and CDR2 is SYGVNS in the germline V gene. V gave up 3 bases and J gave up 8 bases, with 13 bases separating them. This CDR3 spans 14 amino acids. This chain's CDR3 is CASSEAGRNEKLFF. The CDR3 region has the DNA TGTGCCAGCAGTGAGGCAGGGCGTAACGAAAAACTGTTTTTT.

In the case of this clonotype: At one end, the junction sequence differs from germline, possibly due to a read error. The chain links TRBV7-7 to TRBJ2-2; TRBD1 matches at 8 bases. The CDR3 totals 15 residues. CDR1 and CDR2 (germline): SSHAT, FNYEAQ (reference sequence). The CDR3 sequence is CASSTGQGNTGELFF. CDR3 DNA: TGTGCTAGCAGCACAGGACAGGGGAACACCGGGGAGCTGTTTTTT.

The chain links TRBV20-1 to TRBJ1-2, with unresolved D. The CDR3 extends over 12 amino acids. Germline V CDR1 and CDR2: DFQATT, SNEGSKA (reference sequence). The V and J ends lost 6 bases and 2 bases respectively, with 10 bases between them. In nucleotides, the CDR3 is TGCAGTGCCCCGAAGATCAACTATGGCTACACCTTC. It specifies CSAPKINYGYTF.

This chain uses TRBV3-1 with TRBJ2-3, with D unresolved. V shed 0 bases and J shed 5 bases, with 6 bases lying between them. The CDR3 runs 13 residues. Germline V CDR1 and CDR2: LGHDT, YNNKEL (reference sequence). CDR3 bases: TGTGCCAGCAGCCAAGATAACCGAGATACGCAGTATTTT. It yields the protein CASSQDNRDTQYF.

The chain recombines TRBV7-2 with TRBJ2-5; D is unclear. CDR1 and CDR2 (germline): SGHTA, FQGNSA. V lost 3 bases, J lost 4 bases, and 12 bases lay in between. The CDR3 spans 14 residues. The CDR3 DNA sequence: TGTGCCAGCAGCTTCAACCAACCCTTAGAGACCCAGTACTTC. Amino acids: CASSFNQPLETQYF.

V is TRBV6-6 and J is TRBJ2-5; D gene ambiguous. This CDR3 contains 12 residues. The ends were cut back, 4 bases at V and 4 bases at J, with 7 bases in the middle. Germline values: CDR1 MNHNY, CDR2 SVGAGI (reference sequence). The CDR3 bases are TGTGCCAGCAGTTTTGTTCTAGAGACCCAGTACTTC. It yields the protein CASSFVLETQYF.

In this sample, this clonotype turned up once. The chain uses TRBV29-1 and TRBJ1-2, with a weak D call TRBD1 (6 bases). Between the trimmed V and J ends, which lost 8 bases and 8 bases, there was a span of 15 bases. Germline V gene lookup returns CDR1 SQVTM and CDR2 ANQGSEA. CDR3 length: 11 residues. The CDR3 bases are TGCAGCCCGGTACAGGGTGGAGGCTACACCTTC. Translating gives CSPVQGGGYTF.

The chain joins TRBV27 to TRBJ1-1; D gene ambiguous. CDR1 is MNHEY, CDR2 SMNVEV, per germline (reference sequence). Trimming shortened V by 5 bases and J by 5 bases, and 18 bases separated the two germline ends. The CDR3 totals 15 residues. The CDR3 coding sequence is TGTGCCAGCAGTCGCGCTGATTCCCTCGCGACTGAAGCTTTCTTT. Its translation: CASSRADSLATEAFF.

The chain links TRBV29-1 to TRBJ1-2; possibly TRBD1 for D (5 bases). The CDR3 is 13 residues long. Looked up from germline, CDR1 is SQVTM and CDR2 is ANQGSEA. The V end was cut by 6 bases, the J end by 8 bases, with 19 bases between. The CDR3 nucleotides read TGCAGCGTCGGGGCAGGCCTCATGGGAGGCTACACCTTC. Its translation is CSVGAGLMGGYTF.

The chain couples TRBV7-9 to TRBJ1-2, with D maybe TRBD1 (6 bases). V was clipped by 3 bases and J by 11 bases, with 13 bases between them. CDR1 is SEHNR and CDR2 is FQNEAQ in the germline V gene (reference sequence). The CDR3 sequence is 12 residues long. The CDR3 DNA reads TGTGCCAGCAGCTTTGTAACAGGGTCATACACCTTC. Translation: CASSFVTGSYTF.

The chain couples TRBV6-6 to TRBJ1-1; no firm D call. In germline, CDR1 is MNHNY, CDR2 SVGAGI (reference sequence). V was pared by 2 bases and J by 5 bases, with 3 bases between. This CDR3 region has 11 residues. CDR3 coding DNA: TGTGCCAGCAGTTACCTGACTGAAGCTTTCTTT. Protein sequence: CASSYLTEAFF.

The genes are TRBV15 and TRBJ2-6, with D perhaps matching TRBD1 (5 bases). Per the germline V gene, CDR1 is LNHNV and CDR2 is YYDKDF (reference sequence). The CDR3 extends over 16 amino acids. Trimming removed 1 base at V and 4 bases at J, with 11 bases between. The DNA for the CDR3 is TGTGCCACCAGCAGAGCAGGGTCCAGGGGGGCCAACGTCCTGACTTTC. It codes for CATSRAGSRGANVLTF.

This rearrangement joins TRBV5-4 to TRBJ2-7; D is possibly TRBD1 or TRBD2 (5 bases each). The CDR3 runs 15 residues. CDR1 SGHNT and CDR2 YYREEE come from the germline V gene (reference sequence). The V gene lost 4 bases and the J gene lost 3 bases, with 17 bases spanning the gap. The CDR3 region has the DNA TGTGCCAGCAGCACAGGCGGCCAGACTAACTACGAGCAGTACTTC. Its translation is CASSTGGQTNYEQYF.

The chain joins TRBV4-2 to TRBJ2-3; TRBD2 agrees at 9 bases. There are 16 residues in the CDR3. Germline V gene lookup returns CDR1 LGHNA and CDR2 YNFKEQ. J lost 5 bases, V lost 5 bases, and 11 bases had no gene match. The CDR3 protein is CASSSGASGELDTQYF. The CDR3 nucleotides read TGTGCCAGCAGCTCGGGGGCTAGCGGGGAGTTAGATACGCAGTATTTT.

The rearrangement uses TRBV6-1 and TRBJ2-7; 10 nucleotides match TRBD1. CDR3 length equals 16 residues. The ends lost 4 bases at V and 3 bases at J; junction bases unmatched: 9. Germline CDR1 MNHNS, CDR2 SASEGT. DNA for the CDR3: TGTGCCAGCAGTGGCTACCGGGACAGGGGTGACTACGAGCAGTACTTC. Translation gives CASSGYRDRGDYEQYF.

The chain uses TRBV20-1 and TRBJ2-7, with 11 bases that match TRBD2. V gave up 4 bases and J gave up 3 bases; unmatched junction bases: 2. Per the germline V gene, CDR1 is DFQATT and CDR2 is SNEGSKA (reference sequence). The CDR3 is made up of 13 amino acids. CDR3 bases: TGCAGTGCTACACTAGCGGGAGTCTACGAGCAGTACTTC. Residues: CSATLAGVYEQYF.

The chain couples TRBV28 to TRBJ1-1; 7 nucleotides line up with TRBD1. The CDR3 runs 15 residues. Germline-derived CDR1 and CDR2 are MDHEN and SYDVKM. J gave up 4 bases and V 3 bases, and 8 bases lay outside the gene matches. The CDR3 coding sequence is TGTGCCAGCAGTTTGCAGGGGGGTAAGGGCACTGAAGCTTTCTTT. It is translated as CASSLQGGKGTEAFF.